Following are 19 T cell receptor beta chains from one sample sequenced in a study of T cell repertoires in cytomegalovirus infection. In TCRdb, the reads were re-called with MiXCR into one record per CDR3 protein. Among about 740,000 distinct CDR3 sequences, roughly 35% were seen once, and the ten largest hold around 2.6%. The specimen sequenced was PBMCs. The receptors come from a human donor in good health (CMV status not recorded). Some clones in this sample may be carry-over from other donors' samples.

J is TRBJ2-2 and V is TRBV7-2; weak D call: TRBD1 (5 bases). The V end was cut by 1 base, the J end by 2 bases, with 11 bases between. Germline values: CDR1 SGHTA, CDR2 FQGNSA. This CDR3 comprises 16 residues. Here the CDR3 reads CASSLGPGINTGELFF. The CDR3 DNA reads as TGTGCCAGCAGCTTAGGTCCAGGGATAAACACCGGGGAGCTGTTTTTT. The whole variable domain, remainder taken from reference TRBV7-2 and TRBJ2-2, is GAGVSQSPSNKVTEKGKDVELRCDPISGHTALYWYRQSLGQGLEFLIYFQGNSAPDKSGLPSDRFSAERTGGSVSTLTIQRTQQEDSAVYLCASSLGPGINTGELFFGEGSRLTVL.

This chain connects TRBV5-4 to TRBJ2-1; weak D call: TRBD2 (6 bases). The V gene's germline CDR1 is SGHNT and CDR2 YYREEE (reference sequence). The CDR3 is 15 amino acids. The V end was cut by 4 bases, the J end by 5 bases, with 16 bases between. Here the CDR3 DNA reads TGTGCCAGCAGCGGAACCGGGACTGGCAACAATGAGCAGTTCTTC. This codes for CASSGTGTGNNEQFF.

V is TRBV5-1 and J is TRBJ2-6; D unclear. CDR3 length equals 17 residues. V was pared by 3 bases and J by 0 bases, with 13 bases between. Germline values: CDR1 SGHRS, CDR2 YFSETQ. CDR3 DNA: TGCGCCAGCAGCTCCGACGGCCTCCTCTCTGGGGCCAACGTCCTGACTTTC. This encodes CASSSDGLLSGANVLTF.

The CDR3 DNA follows: TGTGCCAGCAGTCACAACAGGGGGCGTTTTTATGGAAACACCATATATTTT. It yields the protein CASSHNRGRFYGNTIYF. The chain links TRBV28 to TRBJ1-3; TRBD1 matches 9 bases. This CDR3 is built from 17 residues. The trim removed 5 bases at V and 3 bases at J, leaving 11 bases unmatched. Germline CDR1 and CDR2: MDHEN and SYDVKM.

This clonotype was observed a few times. V usage is TRBV28 and J usage is TRBJ2-7; D is ambiguous. This CDR3 has 14 residues. Looked up from germline, CDR1 is MDHEN and CDR2 is SYDVKM. Trimming cost V 5 bases and J 4 bases, with 15 bases left between them. CDR3 sequence reads: CASSSSFADYEQYF. The CDR3 DNA sequence: TGTGCCAGCAGTAGTTCCTTCGCGGATTACGAGCAGTACTTC.

V usage is TRBV28 and J usage is TRBJ2-5; D is unclear. There are 13 residues in the CDR3. V lost 5 bases to trimming and J lost 2 bases, with 9 bases between them. The germline V gene encodes CDR1 MDHEN and CDR2 SYDVKM. CDR3: CASSPLKQETQYF. CDR3 DNA sequence: TGTGCCAGCAGTCCCTTGAAACAAGAGACCCAGTACTTC. The entire variable domain, with the rest obtained from reference TRBV28 and TRBJ2-5, is as follows: DVKVTQSSRYLVKRTGEKVFLECVQDMDHENMFWYRQDPGLGLRLIYFSYDVKMKEKGDIPEGYSVSREKKERFSLILESASTNQTSMYLCASSPLKQETQYFGPGTRLLVL.

This rearrangement joins TRBV5-6 to TRBJ2-5; 10 nucleotides line up with TRBD1. Germline assignment: CDR1 SGHDT and CDR2 YYEEEE. V was clipped by 4 bases and J by 4 bases; unmatched bases: 7. There are 15 residues in the CDR3. CDR3 protein: CASSAGQGNRETQYF. The CDR3 nucleotides are TGTGCCAGCAGCGCGGGACAGGGGAATAGAGAGACCCAGTACTTC.

The rearrangement links TRBV6-6 to TRBJ1-5, with D possibly matching TRBD1 (5 bases). The CDR3 is 15 amino acids. The germline V gene encodes CDR1 MNHNY and CDR2 SVGAGI (reference sequence). The V end lost 0 bases, the J end lost 4 bases, and 10 bases lay between the germline ends. The CDR3, as DNA: TGTGCCAGCAGTTACTCGAACAGGCCAAATCAGCCCCAGCATTTT. Amino acid sequence: CASSYSNRPNQPQHF.

The chain carries TRBV6-2 or TRBV6-3 and TRBJ1-6; no clear D. Between the trimmed V and J ends, which lost 6 bases and 10 bases, there was a span of 19 bases. Looked up from germline, CDR1 is MNHEY and CDR2 is SVGEGT. The CDR3 extends over 15 amino acids. The CDR3 here is CASSDRDGERSPLHF. In DNA form, the CDR3 reads TGTGCCAGCAGCGACCGGGATGGGGAACGATCACCCCTCCACTTT.

This chain links TRBV28 with TRBJ1-2; a possible D gene is TRBD1 (5 bases). V dropped 5 bases and J dropped 2 bases, with 15 bases sitting between them. CDR3 length: 15 amino acids. The V gene's germline CDR1 is MDHEN and CDR2 SYDVKM. In nucleotides, the CDR3 is TGTGCCAGCAGTGAAGGGAGGGGACGAAACTATGGCTACACCTTC. This gives the protein CASSEGRGRNYGYTF.

CDR3 in DNA: TGTGCCAGCAGCTTGCCAGGGGGCCGGACCGGGGAGCTGTTTTTT. As protein: CASSLPGGRTGELFF. This chain connects TRBV5-6 to TRBJ2-2; 8 bases line up with TRBD1. The CDR3 has 15 amino acids. The V gene's germline CDR1 is SGHDT and CDR2 YYEEEE. V gave up 1 base and J gave up 5 bases; unmatched junction bases: 4. Complete variable domain (other parts from reference TRBV5-6 and TRBJ2-2): DAGVTQSPTHLIKTRGQQVTLRCSPKSGHDTVSWYQQALGQGPQFIFQYYEEEERQRGNFPDRFSGHQFPNYSSELNVNALLLGDSALYLCASSLPGGRTGELFFGEGSRLTVL.

This clonotype was recorded a few times. This chain links TRBV12-3 or TRBV12-4 with TRBJ1-3; D gene unclear. The CDR3 length is 15 residues. V lost 5 bases to trimming and J lost 0 bases, with 11 bases between them. For the CDR3, the DNA is TGTGCCAGCAGTGGCCGACTCGCCTCTGGAAACACCATATATTTT. This translates into CASSGRLASGNTIYF.

This sequence joins TRBV15 and TRBJ2-7; D assignment may be TRBD1 or TRBD2 (5 bases each). CDR1 is LNHNV, CDR2 YYDKDF, per germline (reference sequence). V gave up 0 bases and J gave up 4 bases, with 19 bases separating them. The CDR3 totals 17 residues. CDR3 in amino acids: CATSRERGLPSKYEQYF. The CDR3 coding sequence is TGTGCCACCAGCAGAGAGAGGGGCCTGCCGTCAAAATACGAGCAGTACTTC.

This clonotype was counted ten times or more. This chain connects TRBV30 to TRBJ2-7, with D unclear. The germline gives CDR1 GTSNPN, CDR2 SVGIG (reference sequence). CDR3 length equals 12 residues. Between the trimmed V and J ends, which lost 3 bases and 0 bases, there was a span of 6 bases. The CDR3 region is CAWREYSYEQYF. CDR3 sequence (DNA): TGTGCCTGGAGGGAATACTCCTACGAGCAGTACTTC.

The chain combines TRBV28 with TRBJ1-4, with D tentatively TRBD1 (5 bases). CDR3 length: 18 amino acids. Germline CDR1 MDHEN, CDR2 SYDVKM. V lost 6 bases and J lost 6, with 26 bases in between. CDR3 sequence reads: CASRPREGRRARDEKLFF. In DNA form, the CDR3 reads TGTGCCAGCAGACCAAGAGAGGGGCGAAGGGCAAGGGATGAAAAACTGTTTTTT.

This clonotype was detected a few times. This chain connects TRBV30 to TRBJ1-1, with D perhaps TRBD1 (6 bases). Trimming removed 5 bases at V and 3 bases at J, with 7 bases between. Germline CDR1 GTSNPN, CDR2 SVGIG (reference sequence). This CDR3 region has 11 residues. The DNA of the CDR3 is TGTGCCTGGTCAGGGGACACTGAAGCTTTCTTT. Translation: CAWSGDTEAFF.

The V gene is TRBV27, the J gene TRBJ1-1; D gene unclear. The CDR3 spans 13 residues. The V and J ends lost 6 bases and 0 bases respectively, with 8 bases between them. Looked up from germline, CDR1 is MNHEY and CDR2 is SMNVEV (reference sequence). The CDR3 protein is CASSALVNTEAFF. CDR3 sequence (DNA): TGTGCCAGCAGCGCCTTGGTGAACACTGAAGCTTTCTTT.

CDR3 in DNA: TGTGCCAGCAGGAGAGGGGAGGGGGACTATGGCTACACCTTC. Its translation is CASRRGEGDYGYTF. V is TRBV7-8 and J is TRBJ1-2, with D tentatively TRBD1 (6 bases). Germline V gene lookup returns CDR1 SGHVS and CDR2 FQNEAQ. The V end was cut by 6 bases, the J end by 3 bases, with 14 bases between. The CDR3 has 14 residues.

With respect to this clonotype: A much larger clone differs by one base, so this may be a read error. The rearrangement uses TRBV7-8 and TRBJ1-2; TRBD1 might be the D (5 bases). CDR1 is SGHVS, CDR2 FQNEAQ, per germline. CDR3 length equals 18 residues. The CDR3 coding sequence is TGTTCCAGCAGCTCCGGCGGGGGTCAAAACCTTGGGGGCTATGGCTACACCTTC. Its translation: CSSSSGGGQNLGGYGYTF.